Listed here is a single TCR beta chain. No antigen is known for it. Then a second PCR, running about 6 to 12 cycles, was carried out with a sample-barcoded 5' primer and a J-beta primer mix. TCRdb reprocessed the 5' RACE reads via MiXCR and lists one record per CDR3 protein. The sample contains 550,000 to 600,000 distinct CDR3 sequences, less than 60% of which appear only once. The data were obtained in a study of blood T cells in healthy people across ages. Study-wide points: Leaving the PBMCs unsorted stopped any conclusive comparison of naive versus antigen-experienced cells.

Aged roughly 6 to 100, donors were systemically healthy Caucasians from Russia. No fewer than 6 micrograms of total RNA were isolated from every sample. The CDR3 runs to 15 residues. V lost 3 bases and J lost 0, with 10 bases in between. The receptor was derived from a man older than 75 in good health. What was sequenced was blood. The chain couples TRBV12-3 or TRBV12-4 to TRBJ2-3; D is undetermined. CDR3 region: CASSFRTSSTDTQYF. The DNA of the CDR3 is TGTGCCAGCAGTTTCCGAACCTCTAGCACAGATACGCAGTATTTT.